The clone carrying this T cell receptor beta chain appeared once. Its antigen is not known. The entry originates in a study of cytomegalovirus exposure and HLA in healthy donors. Study context: The same platform used for the 600 to 750 first-cohort repertoires was also used for the 100 to 150 validation repertoires, as a later analysis reported. Whole-study findings and limits: Reports showed the classifier diagnosing cytomegalovirus status with high specificity and sensitivity. Among TCR beta chains, those listed as cytomegalovirus-associated numbered some 170.

Data came from immunoSEQ multiplex PCR; TCRdb stores just in-frame clones and leaves some out. There are some 45,000 clones in the sample; around 90% occur only once, and over 5.5% lies in the top ten. Germline CDR1 SGDLS, CDR2 YYNGEE. The CDR3 runs 16 residues. V was pared by 3 bases and J by 7 bases, with 12 bases of the junction left unmatched. The TCR sequence derives from a young man in good health and CMV-seronegative. The specimen sequenced was PBMCs. This chain connects TRBV9 to TRBJ2-3; 9 nucleotides align to TRBD2. CDR3 sequence: CASSAGGAGGIHTQYF. The CDR3 coding sequence is TGTGCCAGCAGCGCCGGCGGAGCGGGGGGCATCCATACGCAGTATTTT.